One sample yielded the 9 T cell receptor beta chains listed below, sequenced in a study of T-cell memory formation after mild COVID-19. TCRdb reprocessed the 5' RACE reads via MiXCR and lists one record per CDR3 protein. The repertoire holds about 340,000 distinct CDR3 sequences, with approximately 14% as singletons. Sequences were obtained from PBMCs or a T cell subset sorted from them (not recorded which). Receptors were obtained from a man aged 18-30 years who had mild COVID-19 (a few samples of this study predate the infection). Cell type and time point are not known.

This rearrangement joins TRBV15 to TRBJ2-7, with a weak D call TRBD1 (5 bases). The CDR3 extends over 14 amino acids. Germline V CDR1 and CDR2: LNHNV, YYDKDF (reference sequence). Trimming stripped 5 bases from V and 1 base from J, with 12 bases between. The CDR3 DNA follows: TGTGCCACCAGCTCTTGGCAGGGATCCTACGAGCAGTACGTC. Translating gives CATSSWQGSYEQYV.

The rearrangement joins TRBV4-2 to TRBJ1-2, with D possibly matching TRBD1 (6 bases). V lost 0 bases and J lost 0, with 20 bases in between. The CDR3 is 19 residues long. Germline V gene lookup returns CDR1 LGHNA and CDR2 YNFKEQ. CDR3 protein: CASSQEGRARGRANYGYTF. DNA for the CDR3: TGTGCCAGCAGCCAAGAAGGCAGGGCCAGGGGCCGAGCTAACTATGGCTACACCTTC.

CDR3 sequence: CASSLVSAGDTQYF. DNA for the CDR3: TGCGCCAGCAGCTTGGTCTCAGCGGGAGATACGCAGTATTTT. The chain joins TRBV5-1 to TRBJ2-3; the D gene is possibly TRBD2 (6 bases). Germline loops: CDR1 SGHRS, CDR2 YFSETQ. This CDR3 contains 14 residues. The ends were cut back, 0 bases at V and 5 bases at J, with 10 bases in the middle.

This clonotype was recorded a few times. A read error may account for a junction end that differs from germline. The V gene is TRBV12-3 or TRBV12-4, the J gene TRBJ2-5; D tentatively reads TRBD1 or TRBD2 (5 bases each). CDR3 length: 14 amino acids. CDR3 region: CASSLQGDGGKLNF. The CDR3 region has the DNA TGTGCCAGCAGTTTGCAAGGGGATGGAGGAAAACTCAACTTC.

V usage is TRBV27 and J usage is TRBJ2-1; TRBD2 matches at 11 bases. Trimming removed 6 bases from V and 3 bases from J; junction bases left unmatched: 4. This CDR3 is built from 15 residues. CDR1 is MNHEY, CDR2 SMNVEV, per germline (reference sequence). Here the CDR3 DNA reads TGTGCCAGCAGATTTACTAGCGGGGGCTACAATGAGCAGTTCTTC. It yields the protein CASRFTSGGYNEQFF.

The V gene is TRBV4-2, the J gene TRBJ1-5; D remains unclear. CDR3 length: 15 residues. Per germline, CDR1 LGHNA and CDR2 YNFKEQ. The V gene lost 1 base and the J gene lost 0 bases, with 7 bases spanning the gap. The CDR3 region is CASSQAPSSNQPQHF. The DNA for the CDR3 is TGTGCCAGCAGCCAAGCACCCAGTAGCAATCAGCCCCAGCATTTT.

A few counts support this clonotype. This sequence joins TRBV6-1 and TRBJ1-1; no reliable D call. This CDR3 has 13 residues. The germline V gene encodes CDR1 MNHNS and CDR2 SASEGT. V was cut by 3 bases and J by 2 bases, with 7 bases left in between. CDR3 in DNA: TGTGCCAGCAGTGACGCCCCTAACACTGAAGCTTTCTTT. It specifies CASSDAPNTEAFF.

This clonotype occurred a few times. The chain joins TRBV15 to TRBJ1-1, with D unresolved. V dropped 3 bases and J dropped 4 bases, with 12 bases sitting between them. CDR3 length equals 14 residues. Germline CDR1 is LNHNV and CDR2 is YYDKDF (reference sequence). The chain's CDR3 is CATSRTGGVTEAFF. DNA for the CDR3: TGTGCCACCAGCAGGACTGGTGGGGTCACTGAAGCTTTCTTT.

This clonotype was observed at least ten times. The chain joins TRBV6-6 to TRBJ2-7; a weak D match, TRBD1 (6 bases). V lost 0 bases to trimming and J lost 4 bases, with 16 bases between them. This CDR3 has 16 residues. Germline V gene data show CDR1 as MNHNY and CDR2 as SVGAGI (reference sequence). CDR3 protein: CASSYSAGTLRYEQYV. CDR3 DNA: TGTGCCAGCAGTTACTCTGCCGGGACATTAAGATACGAGCAGTACGTC.